This record concerns one T cell receptor beta chain sequence. The V gene's germline CDR1 is SGHRS and CDR2 YFSETQ. V was clipped by 0 bases and J by 6 bases; unmatched bases: 20. The CDR3 totals 19 residues. MiXCR, applied by TCRdb to the RT-PCR reads, yields one record per CDR3 protein. The sample lists about 700,000 distinct CDR3 sequences, approximately 15% occurring once. The receptor comes from a female donor in good health, serving as a healthy control. The material sequenced was memory CD4+ T cells from blood. The J gene is TRBJ1-2, the V gene TRBV5-1; TRBD1 matches at 7 bases. The CDR3 reads CASSLAGTVSVYLANGYTF. For the CDR3, the DNA is TGCGCCAGCAGCTTGGCCGGGACAGTATCGGTTTACTTGGCGAATGGCTACACCTTC.